Presented here are 15 T cell receptor beta chains from one specimen sequenced in a study of vaccination and CD4 T cells after COVID-19. Their target antigens are unknown. Sequenced with the Oncomine TCR Beta short-read assay was DNA taken from cultured CD4+ T cells. TCRdb independently ran MiXCR on the PCR reads; one entry per CDR3 protein. Found here are roughly 15,000 distinct CDR3 sequences, 40% of them singletons; the top ten hold under 11%. As for treatment: roughly nine-day PBMC culture with coronavirus spike peptide pools or control peptides (ViraFEST assay). Sample: CD4+ T cells from blood, cultured in vitro. The receptor set was obtained from a human donor who had recovered from COVID-19.

This clonotype was detected only a few times. V usage is TRBV20-1 and J usage is TRBJ2-3; D might be TRBD2 (5 bases). Germline CDR1 reads DFQATT; CDR2 reads SNEGSKA (reference sequence). Trimming pared 1 base from V and 3 bases from J, leaving 23 bases between. CDR3 length: 18 residues. CDR3 sequence (DNA): TGCAGTGCTAGAGGGGCCGGGCTAGCTCGGGATCTGACAGATACGCAGTATTTT. Amino acid sequence: CSARGAGLARDLTDTQYF.

The CDR3: CASSLGSRETQYF. The CDR3, as DNA: TGTGCCAGCAGCTTGGGCAGCCGAGAGACCCAGTACTTC. The rearrangement joins TRBV5-4 to TRBJ2-5; D not resolved. Trimming took 0 bases from V and 4 from J, leaving 7 bases between them. CDR1 and CDR2 from the germline V gene are SGHNT and YYREEE (reference sequence). The CDR3 consists of 13 residues.

The rearrangement joins TRBV5-6 to TRBJ2-6; a weak D match, TRBD1 (5 bases). The CDR3 consists of 15 residues. CDR1 is SGHDT, CDR2 YYEEEE, per germline. V lost 1 base and J 4 bases, leaving 9 bases between the germline ends. This CDR3 is CASSLQGVGANVLTF. The CDR3 DNA reads as TGTGCCAGCAGCTTGCAGGGTGTCGGGGCCAACGTCCTGACTTTC.

This clonotype was detected a few times. This sequence joins TRBV6-2 or TRBV6-3 and TRBJ1-5; D may be TRBD1 (6 bases). This CDR3 spans 15 amino acids. CDR1 is MNHEY and CDR2 is SVGEGT in the germline V gene. The V and J ends lost 7 bases and 2 bases respectively, with 15 bases between them. The CDR3 DNA reads as TGTGCCAGCACTATGATGGGACACGGCAATCAGCCCCAGCATTTT. Its protein product is CASTMMGHGNQPQHF.

The genes are TRBV6-2 or TRBV6-3 and TRBJ1-2; D gene uncertain. The V end lost 7 bases, the J end lost 7 bases, and 13 bases lay between the germline ends. Germline-derived CDR1 and CDR2 are MNHEY and SVGEGT. The CDR3 spans 12 residues. Here the CDR3 DNA reads TGTGCCAGCACCGACCTTGGTCCTGGCTACACCTTC. This encodes CASTDLGPGYTF.

Only a few counts were recorded for this clonotype. The chain couples TRBV27 to TRBJ1-2, with a possible D match to TRBD1 (6 bases). Germline CDR1 and CDR2: MNHEY and SMNVEV (reference sequence). V was trimmed by 0 bases and J by 4 bases, leaving 9 bases between them. The CDR3 covers 14 residues. The CDR3 is CASSLSRDIYGYTF. The CDR3 region has the DNA TGTGCCAGCAGTTTATCGCGGGACATCTATGGCTACACCTTC.

The rearrangement uses TRBV7-2 and TRBJ2-3; the D is unclear. V gave up 0 bases and J gave up 0 bases, with 7 bases separating them. Germline CDR1 SGHTA, CDR2 FQGNSA. The CDR3 has 15 residues. The CDR3 DNA reads TGTGCCAGCAGCTTAGCCTCCGGTAGCACAGATACGCAGTATTTT. It yields the protein CASSLASGSTDTQYF.

This clonotype was observed a few times. V gene TRBV20-1 combines with J gene TRBJ2-5; D possibly corresponds to TRBD2 (6 bases). This CDR3 region has 14 residues. The V end was cut by 5 bases, the J end by 5 bases, with 18 bases between. The germline V gene has CDR1 DFQATT and CDR2 SNEGSKA (reference sequence). DNA of the CDR3: TGCAGTGCTCTGGGCAGGGCGGGGCGGGAGACCCAGTACTTC. Translation gives CSALGRAGRETQYF.

This clonotype was seen more than once but under ten times. This sequence joins TRBV25-1 and TRBJ2-3, with D perhaps matching TRBD1 (5 bases). The CDR3 spans 14 residues. The ends were cut back, 6 bases at V and 0 bases at J, with 10 bases in the middle. Germline lookup yields CDR1 MGHDK and CDR2 SYGVNS. CDR3: CASSGQLSTDTQYF. The DNA of the CDR3 is TGTGCCAGCAGCGGACAACTTAGCACAGATACGCAGTATTTT.

The rearrangement joins TRBV2 to TRBJ2-3; D is perhaps TRBD2 (6 bases). The CDR3 consists of 14 residues. V was clipped by 2 bases and J by 6 bases, with 12 bases between them. Germline loops: CDR1 SNHLY, CDR2 FYNNEI. CDR3 bases: TGTGCCAGCAGTGAATCGGCCCTAGCGGATACGCAGTATTTT. This translates into CASSESALADTQYF.

The CDR3: CASRLANTGELFF. CDR3 bases: TGTGCCAGCAGACTAGCGAACACCGGGGAGCTGTTTTTT. The chain is built from TRBV6-2 or TRBV6-3 and TRBJ2-2, with TRBD2 as a possible D gene (5 bases). Germline assignment: CDR1 MNHEY and CDR2 SVGEGT. The CDR3 is 13 residues long. Trimming shortened V by 6 bases and J by 0 bases, and 5 bases separated the two germline ends.

CDR3 in DNA: TGCAGCGTTGAAGATCCCCGGACGAACACCGGGGAGCTGTTTTTT. Protein: CSVEDPRTNTGELFF. The chain links TRBV29-1 to TRBJ2-2; D unresolved. Trimming took off 0 bases at V and 0 bases at J, with 8 bases between the two ends. CDR1 and CDR2 from the germline V gene are SQVTM and ANQGSEA. The CDR3 spans 15 residues.

J is TRBJ2-1 and V is TRBV18, with 7 bases lining up with TRBD2. V shed 2 bases and J 6 bases; nucleotides not matched to a gene: 7. The germline V gene encodes CDR1 KGHSH and CDR2 LQKENI. The CDR3 totals 15 residues. The CDR3 DNA follows: TGTGCCAGCTCACCAACGCGGGAGATTGGCAATGAGCAGTTCTTC. As protein: CASSPTREIGNEQFF. The full variable domain, completed using reference TRBV18 and TRBJ2-1, is NAGVMQNPRHLVRRRGQEARLRCSPMKGHSHVYWYRQLPEEGLKFMVYLQKENIIDESGMPKERFSAEFPKEGPSILRIQQVVRGDSAAYFCASSPTREIGNEQFFGPGTRLTVL.

The chain joins TRBV21-1 to TRBJ2-7; whether TRBD1, the table's D call, matches the DNA was not checked. TRBV21-1 is flagged as a pseudogene. The CDR3 sequence is 16 residues long. As DNA, the CDR3 is TGTGCCAGCAGCTCTCTAGGGACATGGAGCTCCTACGAGCAGTACTTC. Amino acids: CASSSLGTWSSYEQYF.

This clonotype was observed a handful of times. CDR3 bases: TGTGCCAGCAGCACCAGCTACGAGCAGTACTTC. It specifies CASSTSYEQYF. The gene calls are TRBV7-9 and TRBJ2-7, with no clear D. The germline gives CDR1 SEHNR, CDR2 FQNEAQ (reference sequence). Deletions cut 5 bases from V and 3 bases from J, with 5 bases between. The CDR3 length is 11 residues.